The clone carrying this T cell receptor beta chain has only a few counts. The antigen is unknown. An end of the junction does not agree with germline; a read error may underlie this. The data were taken from a study of blood T cells in healthy people across ages. Study findings and constraints: It was not possible, with unsorted PBMCs, to conclusively compare naive and antigen-experienced cells.

All donors came from Russia, were Caucasian and healthy, and spanned ages about 6 to 100. The use of a sample-barcoded 5' primer and a J-beta primer mix characterized a second PCR of 7 to 11 cycles. TCRdb independently ran MiXCR on the 5' RACE reads; one entry per CDR3 protein. The sample includes over 700,000 distinct CDR3 sequences, 25% of them seen just once. The CDR3 spans 12 residues. Germline V gene data show CDR1 as MNHNY and CDR2 as SVGAGI (reference sequence). These data were likewise used in another study, on T cells of mothers and their children. From that study: In this cohort, donors were three healthy Caucasian mothers plus their six children.

The chain combines TRBV6-6 with TRBJ2-2, with D hard to call. The sequence was collected from a boy aged 10-17 years in good health. The sequenced sample consisted of blood. The CDR3 DNA is TGTGCCAGCAGTTACGAGACGGTTGAGCCGTTTTTT. It specifies CASSYETVEPFF.